This T cell receptor (beta chain) was sequenced during a study of breast tumors, draining lymph nodes, adjacent tissues. Per germline, CDR1 LGHDT and CDR2 YNNKEL (reference sequence). V dropped 8 bases and J dropped 7; count of bases not matched to a gene: 6. The CDR3 is made up of 13 amino acids. Study conclusions and caveats: Tumor T cell lymph node origin was a supported hypothesis, not proven. Tumor repertoires ranked between lymph nodes and nontumor tissue in diversity, with V and J gene preferences.

This clonotype was seen ten or more times. Its antigen is not identified. From the multiplex PCR reads, TCRdb called clonotypes with MiXCR, one entry per CDR3 protein. This table has some 200,000 distinct CDR3 sequences, 25% to 40% appearing once. Samples came from axillary lymph nodes draining the breast cancer. This receptor was obtained from a female donor with breast cancer. Some clones in this sample may be carry-over from other donors' samples. This chain uses TRBV3-1 with TRBJ2-5, with TRBD2 matching 11 bases. The source material was axillary lymph node tissue. CDR3 DNA sequence: TGTGCCAGCGCGGGACTAGCGGTGGGGACCCAGTACTTC. It yields the protein CASAGLAVGTQYF.